Below, one TCR beta chain is given with its context. The antigen remains undetermined. With UMIs, 5'RACE template switching was used to make TCR beta cDNA. Each CDR3 protein gets one entry in TCRdb, which reprocessed the 5' RACE reads and gives no DNA. The sample holds about 380,000 distinct CDR3 sequences. This sample is drawn from a study of T cells expressing NK-cell markers. General study points: Of CD8+ T cells, roughly 1.0-7.0% belonged to dominant NKG2C+ clonotypes in roughly six donors. Leadership of the CD3+CD56-NKG2C+ fraction also belonged to these clonotypes in several donors.

The CDR3 length is 14 residues. Germline V gene data show CDR1 as DFQATT and CDR2 as SNEGSKA (reference sequence). The sequence was collected from a man aged 18 to 69 in good health. The sample consisted of blood T cells: a sorted CD56 or NKG2C T cell subset, CD4+ or CD8+ T cells, or bulk PBMC T cells (not recorded which). This sequence joins TRBV20-1 and TRBJ2-7; as DNA is missing, the TRBD1 call by TCRdb cannot be tested. CDR3 sequence reads: CSAYRGQGPYEQYF.